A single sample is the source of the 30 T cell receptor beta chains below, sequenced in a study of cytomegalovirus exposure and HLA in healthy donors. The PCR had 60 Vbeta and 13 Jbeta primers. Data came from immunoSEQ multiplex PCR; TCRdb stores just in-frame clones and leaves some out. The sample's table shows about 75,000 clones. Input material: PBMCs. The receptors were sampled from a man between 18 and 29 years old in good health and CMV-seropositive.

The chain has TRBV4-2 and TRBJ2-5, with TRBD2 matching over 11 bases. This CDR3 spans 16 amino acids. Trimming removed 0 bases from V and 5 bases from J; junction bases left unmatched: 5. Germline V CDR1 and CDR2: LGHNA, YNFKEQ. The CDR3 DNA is TGTGCCAGCAGCCAAGAAATAGCGGGGGGGCATGAGACCCAGTACTTC. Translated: CASSQEIAGGHETQYF.

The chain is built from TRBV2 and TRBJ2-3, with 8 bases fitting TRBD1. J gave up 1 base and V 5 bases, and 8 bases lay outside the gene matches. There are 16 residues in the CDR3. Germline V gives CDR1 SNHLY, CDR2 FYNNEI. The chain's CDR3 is CASSRQGNSGTDTQYF. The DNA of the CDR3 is TGTGCCAGCAGTCGACAGGGGAATTCGGGCACAGATACGCAGTATTTT.

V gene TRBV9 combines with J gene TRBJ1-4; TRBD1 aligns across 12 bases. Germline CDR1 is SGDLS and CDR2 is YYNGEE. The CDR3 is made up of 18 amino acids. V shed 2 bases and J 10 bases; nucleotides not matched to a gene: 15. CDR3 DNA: TGTGCCAGCAGCGTCGGAACCCCGGGACAGGGGGCTCCGGCAAAACTGTTTTTT. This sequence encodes CASSVGTPGQGAPAKLFF.

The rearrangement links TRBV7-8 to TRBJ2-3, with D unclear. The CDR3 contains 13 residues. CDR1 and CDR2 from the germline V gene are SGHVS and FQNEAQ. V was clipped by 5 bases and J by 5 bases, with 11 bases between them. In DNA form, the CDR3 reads TGTGCCAGCAGCCCACACCCCCTAGATACGCAGTATTTT. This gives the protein CASSPHPLDTQYF.

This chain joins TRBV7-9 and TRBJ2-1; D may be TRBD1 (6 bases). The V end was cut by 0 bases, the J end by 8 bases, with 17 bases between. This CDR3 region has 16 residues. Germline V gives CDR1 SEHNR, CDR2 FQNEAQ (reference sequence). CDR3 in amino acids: CASSLAWRQDVDEQFF. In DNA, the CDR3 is TGTGCCAGCAGCTTAGCGTGGAGACAGGACGTCGATGAGCAGTTCTTC.

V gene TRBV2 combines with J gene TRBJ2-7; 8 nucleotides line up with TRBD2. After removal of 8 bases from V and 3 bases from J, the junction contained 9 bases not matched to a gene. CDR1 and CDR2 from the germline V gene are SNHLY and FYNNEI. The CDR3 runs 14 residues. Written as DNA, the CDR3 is TGTGCCAGCTGTAGGGCGGGAGGTCTCTACGAGCAGTACTTC. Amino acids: CASCRAGGLYEQYF.

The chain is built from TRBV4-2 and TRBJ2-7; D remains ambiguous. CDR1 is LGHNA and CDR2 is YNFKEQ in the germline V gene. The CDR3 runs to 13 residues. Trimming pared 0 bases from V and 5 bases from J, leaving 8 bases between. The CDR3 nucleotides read TGTGCCAGCAGCCAAGAACCAGGCCACGAGCAGTACTTC. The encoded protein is CASSQEPGHEQYF.

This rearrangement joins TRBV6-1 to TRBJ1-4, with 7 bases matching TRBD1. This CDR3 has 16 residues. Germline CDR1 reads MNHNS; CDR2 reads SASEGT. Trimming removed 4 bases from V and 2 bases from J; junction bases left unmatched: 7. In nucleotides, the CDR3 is TGTGCCAGCAGTGCCTACAGGGGCCCCACTAATGAAAAACTGTTTTTT. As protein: CASSAYRGPTNEKLFF.

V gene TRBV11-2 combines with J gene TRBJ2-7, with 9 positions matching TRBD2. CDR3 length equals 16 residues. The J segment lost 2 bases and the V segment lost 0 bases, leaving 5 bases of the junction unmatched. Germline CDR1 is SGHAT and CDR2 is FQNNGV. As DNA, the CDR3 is TGTGCCAGCAGCTTAGATGTGGCGGGAGGGGCCTACGAGCAGTACTTC. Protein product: CASSLDVAGGAYEQYF.

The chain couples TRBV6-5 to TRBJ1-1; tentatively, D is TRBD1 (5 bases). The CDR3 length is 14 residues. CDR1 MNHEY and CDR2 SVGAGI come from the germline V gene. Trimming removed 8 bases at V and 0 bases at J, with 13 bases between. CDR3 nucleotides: TGTGCCAGCGGTCCGACAGAGATGAACACTGAAGCTTTCTTT. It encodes CASGPTEMNTEAFF.

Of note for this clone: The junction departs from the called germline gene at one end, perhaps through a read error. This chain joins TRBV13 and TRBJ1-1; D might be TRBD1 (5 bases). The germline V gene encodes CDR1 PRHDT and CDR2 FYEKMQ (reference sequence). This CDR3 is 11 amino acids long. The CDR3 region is CASSVGAEAFF. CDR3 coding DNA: TGTGCCAGCAGCGTAGGGGCAGAAGCTTTCTTT.

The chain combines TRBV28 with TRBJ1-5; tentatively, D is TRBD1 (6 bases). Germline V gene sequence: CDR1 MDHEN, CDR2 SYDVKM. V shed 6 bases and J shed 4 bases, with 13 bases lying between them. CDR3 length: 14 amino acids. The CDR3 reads CASRSLRGNQPQHF. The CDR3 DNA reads TGTGCCAGCAGGTCGCTCAGGGGTAATCAGCCCCAGCATTTT.

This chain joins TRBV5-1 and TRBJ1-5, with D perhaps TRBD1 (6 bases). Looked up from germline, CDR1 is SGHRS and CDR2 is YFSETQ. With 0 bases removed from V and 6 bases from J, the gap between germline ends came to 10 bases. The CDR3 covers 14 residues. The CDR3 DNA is TGCGCCAGCAGCTTGGGCAGGGGCCGTCAGCCCCAGCATTTT. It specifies CASSLGRGRQPQHF.

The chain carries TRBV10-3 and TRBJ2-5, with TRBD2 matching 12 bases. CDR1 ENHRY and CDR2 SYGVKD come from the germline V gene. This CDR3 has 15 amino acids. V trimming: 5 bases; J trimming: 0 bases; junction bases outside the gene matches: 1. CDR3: CAISLAGGYQETQYF. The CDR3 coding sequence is TGTGCCATCAGTCTAGCGGGGGGGTACCAAGAGACCCAGTACTTC.

The CDR3 DNA reads TGTGCCAGCAGCTTGGGTAGCGGTGGAAATTCACCCCTCCACTTT. This codes for CASSLGSGGNSPLHF. The chain links TRBV5-4 to TRBJ1-6; D call uncertain. Trimming left V 0 bases short and J 7 bases short, with 11 bases between. Germline V gene data show CDR1 as SGHNT and CDR2 as YYREEE (reference sequence). The CDR3 length is 15 residues.

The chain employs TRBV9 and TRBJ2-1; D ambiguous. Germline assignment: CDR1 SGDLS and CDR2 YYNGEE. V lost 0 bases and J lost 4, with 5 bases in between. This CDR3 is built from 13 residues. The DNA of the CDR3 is TGTGCCAGCAGCGTAGCAGAATACAATGAGCAGTTCTTC. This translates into CASSVAEYNEQFF.

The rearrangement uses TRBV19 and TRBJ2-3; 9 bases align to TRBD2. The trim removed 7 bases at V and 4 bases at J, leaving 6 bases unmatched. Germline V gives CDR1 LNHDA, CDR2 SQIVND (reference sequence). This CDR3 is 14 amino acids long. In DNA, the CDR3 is TGTGCCAGTAATGCTGCGGGGGGGGCAGATACGCAGTATTTT. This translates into CASNAAGGADTQYF.

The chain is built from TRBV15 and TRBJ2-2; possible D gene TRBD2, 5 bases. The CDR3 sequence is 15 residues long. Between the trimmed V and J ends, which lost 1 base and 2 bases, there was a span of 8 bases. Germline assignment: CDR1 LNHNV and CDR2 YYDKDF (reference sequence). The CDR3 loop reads CATSRGRTNTGELFF. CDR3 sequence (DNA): TGTGCCACCAGCAGAGGTCGGACTAACACCGGGGAGCTGTTTTTT.

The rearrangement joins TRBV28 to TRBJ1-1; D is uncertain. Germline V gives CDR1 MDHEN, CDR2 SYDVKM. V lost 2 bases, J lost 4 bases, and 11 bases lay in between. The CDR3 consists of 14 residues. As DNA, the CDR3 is TGTGCCAGCAGTTTACCAGGTTTCGGCACTGAAGCTTTCTTT. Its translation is CASSLPGFGTEAFF.

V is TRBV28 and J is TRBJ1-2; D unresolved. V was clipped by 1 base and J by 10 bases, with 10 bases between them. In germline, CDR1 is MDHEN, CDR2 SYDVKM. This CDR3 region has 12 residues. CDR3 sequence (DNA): TGTGCCAGCAGTTTATTGGGAGGAGACTACACCTTC. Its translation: CASSLLGGDYTF.

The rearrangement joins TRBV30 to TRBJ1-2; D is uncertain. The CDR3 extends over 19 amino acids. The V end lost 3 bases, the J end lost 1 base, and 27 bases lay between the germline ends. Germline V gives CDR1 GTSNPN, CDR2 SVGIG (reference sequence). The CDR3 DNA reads TGTGCCTGGAGAGACAAGCTCGGGAGTAACTTAGCGGTTAACTATGGCTACACCTTC. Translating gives CAWRDKLGSNLAVNYGYTF.

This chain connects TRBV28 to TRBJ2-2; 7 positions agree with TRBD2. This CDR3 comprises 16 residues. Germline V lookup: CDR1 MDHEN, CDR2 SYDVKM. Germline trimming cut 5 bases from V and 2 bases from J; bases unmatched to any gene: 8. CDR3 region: CASSVYTGLNTGELFF. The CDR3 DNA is TGTGCCAGCAGTGTCTATACGGGACTAAACACCGGGGAGCTGTTTTTT.

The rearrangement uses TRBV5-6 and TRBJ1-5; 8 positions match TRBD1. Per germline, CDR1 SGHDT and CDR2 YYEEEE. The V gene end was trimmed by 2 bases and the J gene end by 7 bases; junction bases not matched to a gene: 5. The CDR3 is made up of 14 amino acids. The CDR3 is CASSFGTGNQPQHF. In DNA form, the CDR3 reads TGTGCCAGCAGCTTTGGGACAGGTAACCAGCCCCAGCATTTT.

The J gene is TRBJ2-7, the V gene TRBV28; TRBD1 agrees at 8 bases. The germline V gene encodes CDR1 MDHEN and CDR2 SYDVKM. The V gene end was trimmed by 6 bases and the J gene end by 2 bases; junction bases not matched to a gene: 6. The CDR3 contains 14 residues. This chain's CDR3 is CASRSDRGPYEQYF. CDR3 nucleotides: TGTGCCAGCAGGTCCGACAGGGGTCCCTACGAGCAGTACTTC.

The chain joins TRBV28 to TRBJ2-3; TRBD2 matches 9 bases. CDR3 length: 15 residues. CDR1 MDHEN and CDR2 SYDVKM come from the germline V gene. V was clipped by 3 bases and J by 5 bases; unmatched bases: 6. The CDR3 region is CASSFSLAGVDTQYF. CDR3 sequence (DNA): TGTGCCAGCAGTTTTTCACTAGCGGGTGTAGATACGCAGTATTTT.

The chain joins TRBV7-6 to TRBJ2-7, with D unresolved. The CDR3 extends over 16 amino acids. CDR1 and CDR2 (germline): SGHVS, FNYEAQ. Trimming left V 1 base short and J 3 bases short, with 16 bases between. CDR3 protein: CASSLGPPPKSYEQYF. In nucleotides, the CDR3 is TGTGCCAGCAGCTTAGGTCCGCCCCCTAAAAGCTACGAGCAGTACTTC.

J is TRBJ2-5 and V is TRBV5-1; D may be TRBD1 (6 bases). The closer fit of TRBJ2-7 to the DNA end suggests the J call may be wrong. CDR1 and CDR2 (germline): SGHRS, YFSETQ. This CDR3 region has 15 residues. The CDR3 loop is CASSFGTPKRYEQYF. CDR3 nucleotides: TGCGCCAGCAGCTTTGGGACACCGAAGCGCTACGAGCAGTACTTC.

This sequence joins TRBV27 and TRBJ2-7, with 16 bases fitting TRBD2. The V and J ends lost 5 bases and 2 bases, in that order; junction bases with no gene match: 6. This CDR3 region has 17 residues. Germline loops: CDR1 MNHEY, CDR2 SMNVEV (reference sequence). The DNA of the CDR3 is TGTGCCAGCAGTCTCCTCGGGACTAGCGGGAGGGCCTACGAGCAGTACTTC. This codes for CASSLLGTSGRAYEQYF.

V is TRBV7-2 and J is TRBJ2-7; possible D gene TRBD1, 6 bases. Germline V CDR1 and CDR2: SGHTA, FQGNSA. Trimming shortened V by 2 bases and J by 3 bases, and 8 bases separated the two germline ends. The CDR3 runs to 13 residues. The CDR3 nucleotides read TGTGCCAGCAGCTTAACAGGGAACTACGAGCAGTACTTC. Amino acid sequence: CASSLTGNYEQYF.

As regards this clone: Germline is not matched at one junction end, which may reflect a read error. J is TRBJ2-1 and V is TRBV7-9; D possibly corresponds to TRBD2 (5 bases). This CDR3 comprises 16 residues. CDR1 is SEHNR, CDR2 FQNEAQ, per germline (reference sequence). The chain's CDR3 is CASSPDSGSSDNEQFF. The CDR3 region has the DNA TGTGCCAGCAGTCCGGACTCGGGAAGCTCCGACAATGAGCAGTTCTTC.